This T cell receptor (beta chain) was captured in a study of PD-1 blockade in mismatch repair-deficient tumors. On the study more broadly: Enrolled about 2012-2016, patients had progressing, pretreated mismatch repair-deficient cancers of around twelve types.

The germline V gene has CDR1 MNHEY and CDR2 SVGAGI. The CDR3 covers 14 residues. TCRdb keeps only in-frame clones here, not all; method: immunoSEQ multiplex PCR. This sample yields about 63,000 clones, of which approximately 88% are seen a single time; 11% to 15% belongs to the top ten. This clone came up once. The junction does not match germline at one end; this may be a read error. The sequencing used peripheral blood, collected 52 weeks after starting pembrolizumab. This receptor was obtained from an adult with mismatch repair-deficient cancer. The V and J genes are TRBV6-5 and TRBJ2-5; D remains unclear. Here the CDR3 reads CASSYSLTQGTQYF. In nucleotides, the CDR3 is TGTGCCAGCAGTTACTCGCTCACGCAAGGGACCCAGTACTTC.